These 26 T cell receptor beta chains were sequenced from one sample in a study of graft-versus-host responses after intestinal transplantation. TCRdb keeps only in-frame clones here, not all; method: immunoSEQ multiplex PCR. The data contain over 20,000 clones, about 39% of them seen just once; the ten biggest clones take up over 0.55%. This specimen consisted of alloreactive CD4+ T cells from a mixed lymphocyte reaction culture, obtained before intestinal transplant. Subset: CFSE-low proliferating T cells sorted from approximately six-day pre-transplant mixed lymphocyte reaction (GvH or HvG direction). The receptors originated from a human patient who received an intestinal transplant.

The chain carries TRBV5-1 and TRBJ2-7; D is unclear. With 2 bases removed from V and 2 bases from J, the gap between germline ends came to 11 bases. The CDR3 runs to 14 residues. Germline assignment: CDR1 SGHRS and CDR2 YFSETQ. The CDR3 nucleotides read TGCGCCAGCAGCTTACTTGGGCCTCCCTACGAGCAGTACTTC. It is translated as CASSLLGPPYEQYF. The variable domain in full, with the rest retrieved from reference TRBV5-1 and TRBJ2-7, is KAGVTQTPRYLIKTRGQQVTLSCSPISGHRSVSWYQQTPGQGLQFLFEYFSETQRNKGNFPGRFSGRQFSNSRSEMNVSTLELGDSALYLCASSLLGPPYEQYFGPGTRLTVT.

A few counts support this clone. This chain uses TRBV5-1 with TRBJ2-7; TRBD1 matches at 7 bases. The V gene's germline CDR1 is SGHRS and CDR2 YFSETQ. The CDR3 length is 14 residues. V trimming: 0 bases; J trimming: 5 bases; junction bases outside the gene matches: 5. The chain's CDR3 is CASSLGRQGDEQYF. DNA of the CDR3: TGCGCCAGCAGCTTGGGACGGCAGGGGGACGAGCAGTACTTC.

This rearrangement joins TRBV2 to TRBJ2-5; 16 nucleotides align to TRBD2. The J segment lost 0 bases and the V segment lost 4 bases, leaving 17 bases of the junction unmatched. There are 22 residues in the CDR3. The germline V gene has CDR1 SNHLY and CDR2 FYNNEI. CDR3 protein: CASSVRGSVPGLAGGYQETQYF. CDR3 nucleotides: TGTGCCAGCAGTGTGAGAGGGTCCGTACCGGGACTAGCGGGGGGGTACCAAGAGACCCAGTACTTC.

This clone showed up just a few times. DNA of the CDR3: TGTGCCAGCTCACTCGCCGGGACTAGCGCCACAGATACGCAGTATTTT. This translates into CASSLAGTSATDTQYF. This chain uses TRBV18 with TRBJ2-3; 10 bases fit TRBD2. The CDR3 runs to 16 residues. The J segment lost 2 bases and the V segment lost 4 bases, leaving 6 bases of the junction unmatched. The germline V gene encodes CDR1 KGHSH and CDR2 LQKENI.

By frequency in the sample, this clone is medium-sized. The chain recombines TRBV2 with TRBJ1-2, with D perhaps TRBD1 (6 bases). There are 15 residues in the CDR3. CDR1 and CDR2 (germline): SNHLY, FYNNEI. V was clipped by 0 bases and J by 4 bases, with 12 bases between them. The CDR3 coding sequence is TGTGCCAGCAGTGAAGCCCCGGGACACTTCTATGGCTACACCTTC. It codes for CASSEAPGHFYGYTF.

The V call is TRBV5-6, the J call TRBJ2-5; 9 nucleotides line up with TRBD2. V shed 5 bases and J 5 bases; nucleotides not matched to a gene: 16. The CDR3 totals 17 residues. The germline gives CDR1 SGHDT, CDR2 YYEEEE. As DNA, the CDR3 is TGTGCCAGCAGTCTCCTAGGGGCGGGGGGGCTCGTGGAGACCCAGTACTTC. It encodes CASSLLGAGGLVETQYF.

This chain links TRBV9 with TRBJ2-7; perhaps TRBD1 as D (5 bases). V gave up 0 bases and J gave up 2 bases, with 12 bases separating them. Germline-derived CDR1 and CDR2 are SGDLS and YYNGEE. This CDR3 contains 15 residues. The CDR3 sequence is CASSVGAGIPYEQYF. DNA of the CDR3: TGTGCCAGCAGCGTAGGGGCAGGGATTCCCTACGAGCAGTACTTC.

V and J are TRBV5-1 and TRBJ1-6; 10 nucleotides align to TRBD1. Germline CDR1 is SGHRS and CDR2 is YFSETQ. CDR3 length: 16 amino acids. The junction had 10 bases not matched to a gene; V was cut back by 3 bases and J by 10 bases. CDR3 amino acids: CASSWRSGQGNSPLHF. Here the CDR3 DNA reads TGCGCCAGCAGCTGGAGGTCGGGACAGGGGAACTCACCCCTCCACTTT.

This chain uses TRBV7-2 with TRBJ1-4, with 11 positions matching TRBD1. V shed 4 bases, J shed 3 bases, and the junction held 7 bases outside the gene matches. The CDR3 sequence is 17 residues long. In germline, CDR1 is SGHTA, CDR2 FQGNSA. For the CDR3, the DNA is TGTGCCAGCAGCTCTAGGACAGGGGGCTTTTCTAATGAAAAACTGTTTTTT. Its translation: CASSSRTGGFSNEKLFF.

The V gene is TRBV28, the J gene TRBJ2-7, with 8 bases aligning to TRBD2. V dropped 2 bases and J dropped 0; count of bases not matched to a gene: 6. The germline CDR1 and CDR2 sequences are MDHEN and SYDVKM. The CDR3 spans 16 residues. For the CDR3, the DNA is TGTGCCAGCAGTTTACCCGCTAGCGGGTTCTCCTACGAGCAGTACTTC. This translates into CASSLPASGFSYEQYF. The variable domain in full, with the rest retrieved from reference TRBV28 and TRBJ2-7, is DVKVTQSSRYLVKRTGEKVFLECVQDMDHENMFWYRQDPGLGLRLIYFSYDVKMKEKGDIPEGYSVSREKKERFSLILESASTNQTSMYLCASSLPASGFSYEQYFGPGTRLTVT.

The DNA for the CDR3 is TGTGCCAGCAGACAGCAAATAAATTCACCCCTCCACTTT. It specifies CASRQQINSPLHF. The chain recombines TRBV28 with TRBJ1-6; D unresolved. CDR3 length: 13 amino acids. Germline V lookup: CDR1 MDHEN, CDR2 SYDVKM. V was pared by 6 bases and J by 7 bases, with 10 bases between.

The V and J genes are TRBV7-8 and TRBJ1-2, with D perhaps matching TRBD1 (6 bases). The germline gives CDR1 SGHVS, CDR2 FQNEAQ. The CDR3 consists of 13 residues. With 3 bases removed from V and 14 bases from J, the gap between germline ends came to 19 bases. As DNA, the CDR3 is TGTGCCAGCAGCTTCGAGGTGACAGGCCGCTGGACCTTC. It codes for CASSFEVTGRWTF.

This clone has only a few counts. This chain links TRBV4-3 with TRBJ1-2; TRBD1 matches at 8 bases. Trimming took 0 bases from V and 7 from J; bases not matched to a gene: 4. From germline, CDR1 is LGHNA and CDR2 YSLEER. The CDR3 spans 14 residues. The CDR3 loop reads CASSQDYRGVGYTF. The CDR3 DNA reads as TGCGCCAGCAGCCAAGATTACAGGGGGGTTGGCTACACCTTC.

This sequence joins TRBV9 and TRBJ2-5, with 9 positions matching TRBD2. J lost 5 bases, V lost 4 bases, and 9 bases had no gene match. The CDR3 is 15 residues long. Germline loops: CDR1 SGDLS, CDR2 YYNGEE. DNA for the CDR3: TGTGCCAGCAGCACGATAGCGGGGGTTAGCGAGACCCAGTACTTC. This codes for CASSTIAGVSETQYF.

The rearrangement links TRBV4-3 to TRBJ1-2; D not certain. The germline V gene encodes CDR1 LGHNA and CDR2 YSLEER. V lost 4 bases to trimming and J lost 3 bases, with 15 bases between them. The CDR3 runs to 15 residues. CDR3 in DNA: TGCGCCAGCAGCCCGGGAGCCACGGCTCACTATGGCTACACCTTC. Translated: CASSPGATAHYGYTF.

This clone was seen a handful of times. The V call is TRBV2, the J call TRBJ2-5; 14 bases are a match to TRBD2. The CDR3 covers 14 residues. Germline assignment: CDR1 SNHLY and CDR2 FYNNEI. J gave up 4 bases and V 10 bases, and 5 bases lay outside the gene matches. The CDR3, as DNA: TGTGCCACAGGGACTAGCGGGAGACCAGAGACCCAGTACTTC. Protein sequence: CATGTSGRPETQYF.

This clone has just a few counts. The rearrangement links TRBV5-1 to TRBJ2-6; tentative D call: TRBD1 (6 bases). V was cut by 0 bases and J by 1 base, with 14 bases left in between. Germline V gives CDR1 SGHRS, CDR2 YFSETQ. CDR3 length: 18 residues. CDR3 in amino acids: CASSLEGTQFSGANVLTF. Here the CDR3 DNA reads TGCGCCAGCAGCTTGGAGGGGACACAGTTTTCTGGGGCCAACGTCCTGACTTTC.

This chain joins TRBV4-3 and TRBJ1-1; D ambiguous. Trimming pared 1 base from V and 0 bases from J, leaving 9 bases between. Germline CDR1 is LGHNA and CDR2 is YSLEER. The CDR3 contains 15 residues. CDR3 in DNA: TGCGCCAGCAGCCAAGGGAGGAGTTTGAACACTGAAGCTTTCTTT. It translates to CASSQGRSLNTEAFF.

The chain employs TRBV11-3 and TRBJ2-5; TRBD1 might be the D (5 bases). The V gene lost 5 bases and the J gene lost 5 bases, with 18 bases spanning the gap. The CDR3 runs to 15 residues. Germline V gene sequence: CDR1 SGHNT, CDR2 YENEEA. The CDR3 DNA is TGTGCCAGCAGCCCCGGACACATCAGGTGGGAGACCCAGTACTTC. This encodes CASSPGHIRWETQYF.

The chain employs TRBV5-1 and TRBJ1-6; TRBD1 matches at 8 bases. CDR1 is SGHRS, CDR2 YFSETQ, per germline. The CDR3 is 14 amino acids. The V and J ends lost 4 bases and 8 bases, in that order; junction bases with no gene match: 5. The CDR3 region is CASSPQGADSPLHF. The DNA for the CDR3 is TGCGCCAGCAGCCCGCAGGGGGCTGATTCACCCCTCCACTTT. The whole variable domain, filled in from reference TRBV5-1 and TRBJ1-6, reads KAGVTQTPRYLIKTRGQQVTLSCSPISGHRSVSWYQQTPGQGLQFLFEYFSETQRNKGNFPGRFSGRQFSNSRSEMNVSTLELGDSALYLCASSPQGADSPLHFGNGTRLTVT.

This clone was seen a few times. The CDR3 nucleotides read TGTGCCAGCAGCGCCACAGCGGGAAGCTCCTACAATGAGCAGTTCTTC. It translates to CASSATAGSSYNEQFF. V is TRBV11-2 and J is TRBJ2-1; 7 bases are a match to TRBD2. CDR3 length: 16 amino acids. With V trimmed by 5 bases and J by 0 bases, 7 bases remained unmatched. Germline V gene lookup returns CDR1 SGHAT and CDR2 FQNNGV.

The DNA for the CDR3 is TGTGCCAGCAGGGGACAGGATAATGAAAAACTGTTTTTT. Its translation is CASRGQDNEKLFF. The chain is built from TRBV2 and TRBJ1-4; TRBD1 matches 8 bases. Trimming at V came to 6 bases and at J to 4 bases, leaving 1 base not matched to a gene. Germline V gene sequence: CDR1 SNHLY, CDR2 FYNNEI. The CDR3 has 13 residues.

This clone has a handful of counts. This chain connects TRBV7-8 to TRBJ2-7; a weak D match, TRBD2 (5 bases). This CDR3 is 14 amino acids long. Trimming cost V 2 bases and J 5 bases, with 13 bases left between them. Germline CDR1 SGHVS, CDR2 FQNEAQ. CDR3 bases: TGTGCCAGCAGCTTAACTAGTCGGAACGACGAGCAGTACTTC. Translated, it gives CASSLTSRNDEQYF.

V usage is TRBV5-4 and J usage is TRBJ1-4, with a weak D call TRBD1 (5 bases). The CDR3 consists of 16 residues. From germline, CDR1 is SGHNT and CDR2 YYREEE (reference sequence). V was trimmed by 5 bases and J by 5 bases, leaving 19 bases between them. CDR3 residues: CASSPLPGLGNEKLFF. The CDR3, as DNA: TGTGCCAGCAGTCCACTGCCGGGACTGGGGAATGAAAAACTGTTTTTT.

The rearrangement links TRBV5-1 to TRBJ1-4; D gene uncertain. With 1 base removed from V and 5 bases from J, the gap between germline ends came to 12 bases. Per germline, CDR1 SGHRS and CDR2 YFSETQ. The CDR3 spans 15 residues. In nucleotides, the CDR3 is TGCGCCAGCAGCTTGTTCCTGGGCAGGAATGAAAAACTGTTTTTT. This codes for CASSLFLGRNEKLFF.

The chain links TRBV5-1 to TRBJ2-1; 11 positions agree with TRBD2. Germline V gene data show CDR1 as SGHRS and CDR2 as YFSETQ. V dropped 4 bases and J dropped 10; count of bases not matched to a gene: 16. The CDR3 runs 17 residues. The chain's CDR3 is CASSRTRLAGSVLEQFF. The CDR3 DNA follows: TGCGCCAGCAGCCGGACAAGACTAGCGGGATCGGTCCTCGAGCAGTTCTTC.